This T cell receptor (beta chain) appears in the sequencing data of a study of T-cell reconstitution after alpha-beta-depleted transplantation in children. A few counts support this clonotype. Preparation of the TCRbeta library involved a method that used unique molecular identifiers. A single record per CDR3 protein comes from TCRdb applying MiXCR to the PCR reads. Seen here are more than 450,000 distinct CDR3 sequences, around 16% observed once, and the top ten hold approximately 3%. V was clipped by 2 bases and J by 8 bases, with 6 bases between them. The germline gives CDR1 MNHEY, CDR2 SVGAGI. This CDR3 contains 11 residues.

The specimen comprised PBMCs from the stem cell graft donor, sampled from the stem cell graft. This TCR was sampled from a human donor who donated a stem cell graft to a child with acute lymphoblastic leukemia. The J gene is TRBJ1-1, the V gene TRBV6-5, with D perhaps matching TRBD1 (6 bases). The CDR3 spells CASSYGQEAFF. CDR3 nucleotide sequence: TGTGCCAGCAGTTACGGACAGGAAGCTTTCTTT.